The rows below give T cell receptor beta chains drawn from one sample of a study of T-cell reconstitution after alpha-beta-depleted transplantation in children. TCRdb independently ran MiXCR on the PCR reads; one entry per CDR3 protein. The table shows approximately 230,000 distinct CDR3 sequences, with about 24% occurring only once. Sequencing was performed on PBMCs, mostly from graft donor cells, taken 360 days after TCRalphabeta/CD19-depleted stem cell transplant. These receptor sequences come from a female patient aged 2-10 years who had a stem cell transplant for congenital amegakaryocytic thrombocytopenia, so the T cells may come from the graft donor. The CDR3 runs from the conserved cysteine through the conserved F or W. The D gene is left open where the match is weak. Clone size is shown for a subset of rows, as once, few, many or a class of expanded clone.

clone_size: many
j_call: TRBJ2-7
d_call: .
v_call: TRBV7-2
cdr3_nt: TGTGCCAGCAGTCAGCGAGTACAGGGTGCTCCCCGCGAGCAGTACTTC
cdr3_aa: CASSQRVQGAPREQYF

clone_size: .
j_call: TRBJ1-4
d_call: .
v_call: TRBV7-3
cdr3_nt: TGTGCCAGCAGCTTAGGAGAGGCAACTAATGAAAAACTGTTTTTT
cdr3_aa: CASSLGEATNEKLFF

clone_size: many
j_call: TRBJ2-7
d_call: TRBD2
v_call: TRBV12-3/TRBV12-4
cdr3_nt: TGTGCCAGCGGGAGTTGGGGGACTAGGGACGAGCAGTACTTC
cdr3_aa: CASGSWGTRDEQYF

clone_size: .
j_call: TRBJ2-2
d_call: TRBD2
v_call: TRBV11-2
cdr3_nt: TGTGCCAGCTCAAGCGGGACCTCCGGGGAGCTGTTTTTT
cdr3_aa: CASSSGTSGELFF

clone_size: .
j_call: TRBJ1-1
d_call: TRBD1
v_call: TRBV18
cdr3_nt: TGTGCCAGCTCACCTACGGGACAGACCAACACTGAAGCTTTCTTT
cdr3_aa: CASSPTGQTNTEAFF

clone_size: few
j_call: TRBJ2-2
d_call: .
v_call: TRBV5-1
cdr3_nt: TGCGCCAGCAGCTTGGTCTGGGGGATTAACACCGGGGAGCTGTTTTTT
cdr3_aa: CASSLVWGINTGELFF

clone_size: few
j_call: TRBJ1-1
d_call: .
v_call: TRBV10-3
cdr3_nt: TGTGCCATCAGTGAGTCGGGCACCAGGAACACTGAAGCTTTCTTT
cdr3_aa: CAISESGTRNTEAFF

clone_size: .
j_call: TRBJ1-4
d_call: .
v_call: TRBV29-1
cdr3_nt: TGCAGCGTTGAAGGGAGGAAGGGTGCAAATGAAAAACTGTTTTTT
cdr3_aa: CSVEGRKGANEKLFF

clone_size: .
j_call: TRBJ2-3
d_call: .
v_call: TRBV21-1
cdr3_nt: TGTGCCAGCAGCCGGAAGGGGGGGAGCACAGATACGCAGTATTTT
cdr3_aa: CASSRKGGSTDTQYF

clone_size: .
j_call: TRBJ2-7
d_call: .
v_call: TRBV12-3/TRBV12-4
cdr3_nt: TGTGCCAGCAGCCAGATGGGGGACGAGCAGTACTTC
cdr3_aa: CASSQMGDEQYF

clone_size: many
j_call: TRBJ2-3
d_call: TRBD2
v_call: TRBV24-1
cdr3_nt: TGTGCCACCAGTGATCGCTTAGCGGGATCCACAGATACGCAGTATTTT
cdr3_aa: CATSDRLAGSTDTQYF

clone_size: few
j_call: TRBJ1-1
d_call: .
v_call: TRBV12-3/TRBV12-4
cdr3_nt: TGTGCCAGCAGTTTTCTAGAGAAGGGCCCGAACACTGAAGCTTTCTTT
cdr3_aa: CASSFLEKGPNTEAFF

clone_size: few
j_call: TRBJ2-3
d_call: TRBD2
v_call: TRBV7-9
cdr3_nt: TGTGCCAGCAGCTCGCGACTAGCGGGAGGCGCAGATACGCAGTATTTT
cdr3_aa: CASSSRLAGGADTQYF

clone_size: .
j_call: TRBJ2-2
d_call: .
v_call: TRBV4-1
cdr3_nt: TGCGCCAGCAGCCAACTCTTACTCACCGGGGAGCTGTTTTTT
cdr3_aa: CASSQLLLTGELFF

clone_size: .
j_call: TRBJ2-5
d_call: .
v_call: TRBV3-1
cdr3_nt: TGTGCCAGCAGCCAAGAAGTGCGGCAGACCCAGTACTTC
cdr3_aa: CASSQEVRQTQYF

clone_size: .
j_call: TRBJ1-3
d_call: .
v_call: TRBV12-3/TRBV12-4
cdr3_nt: TGTGCCAGCTCCGTGAGCTCTGGAAACACCATATATTTT
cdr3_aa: CASSVSSGNTIYF

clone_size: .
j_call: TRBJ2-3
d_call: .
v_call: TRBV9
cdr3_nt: TGTGCCAGCAGCGTAGAGACAGCAACAGATACGCAGTATTTT
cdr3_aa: CASSVETATDTQYF

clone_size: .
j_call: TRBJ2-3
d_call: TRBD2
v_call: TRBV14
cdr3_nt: TGTGCCAGCAGCGCCAGGGTAGCGGGTCCTAGCACAGATACGCAGTATTTT
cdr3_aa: CASSARVAGPSTDTQYF

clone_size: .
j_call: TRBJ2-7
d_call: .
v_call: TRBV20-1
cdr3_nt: TGCAGTGCTAGAGCCCCGACAGCCACCTACGAGCAGTACTTC
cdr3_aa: CSARAPTATYEQYF

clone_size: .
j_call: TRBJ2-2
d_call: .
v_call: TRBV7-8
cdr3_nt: TGTGCCAGCAGCTATACCAGGGGTTACACCGGGGAGCTGTTTTTT
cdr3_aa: CASSYTRGYTGELFF

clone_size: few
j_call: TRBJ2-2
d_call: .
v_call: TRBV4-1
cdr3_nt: TGCGCCAGCAGCCAAGATTTTGCAGGGTGGACCGGGGAGCTGTTTTTT
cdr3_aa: CASSQDFAGWTGELFF

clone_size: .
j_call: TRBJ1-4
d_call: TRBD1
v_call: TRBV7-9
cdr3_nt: TGTGCCAGCAGCCCAGGGACAGGGGAAAAACTGTTTTTT
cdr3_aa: CASSPGTGEKLFF

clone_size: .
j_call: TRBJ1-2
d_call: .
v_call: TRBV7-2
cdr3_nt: TGTGCCAGCAGCCCGGAGGGCAGACTGACTAACTATGGCTACACCTTC
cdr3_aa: CASSPEGRLTNYGYTF

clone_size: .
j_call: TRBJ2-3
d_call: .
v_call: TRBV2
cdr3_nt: TGTGCCAGCAGGACAGAGTCTAGCACAGATACGCAGTATTTT
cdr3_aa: CASRTESSTDTQYF

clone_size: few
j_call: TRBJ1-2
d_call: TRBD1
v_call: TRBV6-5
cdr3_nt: TGTGCCAGCAGTTCCCTTCACTGGACAGGAATAAATGGCTACACCTTC
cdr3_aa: CASSSLHWTGINGYTF

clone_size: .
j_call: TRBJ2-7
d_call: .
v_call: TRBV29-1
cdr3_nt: TGCAGCGTTGAAGATCGCTCCCGGACAAAGGGGAGGGAGCAGTACTTC
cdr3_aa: CSVEDRSRTKGREQYF

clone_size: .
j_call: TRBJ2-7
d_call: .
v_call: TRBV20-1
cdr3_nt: TGCAGTGCTAGTCTACCAGGGACCTACGAGCAGTACTTC
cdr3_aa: CSASLPGTYEQYF

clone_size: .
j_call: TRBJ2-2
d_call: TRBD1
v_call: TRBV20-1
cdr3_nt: TGCAGTGCTAGACGGACAGGAGACACCGGGGAGCTGTTTTTT
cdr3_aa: CSARRTGDTGELFF

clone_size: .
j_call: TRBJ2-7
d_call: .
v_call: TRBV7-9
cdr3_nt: TGTGCCAGCAGCCTCCTGGGGGGCGTCTACGAGCAGTACTTC
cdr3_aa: CASSLLGGVYEQYF

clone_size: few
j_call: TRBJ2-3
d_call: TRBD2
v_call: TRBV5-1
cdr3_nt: TGCGCCAGCAGCCCAATGGGACTAGGGTATACGCAGTATTTT
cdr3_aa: CASSPMGLGYTQYF

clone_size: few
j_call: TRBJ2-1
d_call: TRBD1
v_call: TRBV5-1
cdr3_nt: TGCGCCAGGACTCCCGGGACAGATTTTGAGCAGTTCTTC
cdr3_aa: CARTPGTDFEQFF

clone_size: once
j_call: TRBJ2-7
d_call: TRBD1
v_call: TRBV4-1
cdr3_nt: TGCGCCAGCAGCCAAGAAAGGGGGCTTTACGAGCAGTACTTC
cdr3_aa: CASSQERGLYEQYF

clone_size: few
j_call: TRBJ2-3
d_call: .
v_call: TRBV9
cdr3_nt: TGTGCCAGCAGCGTAGATTCGGGTACGGATACGCAGTATTTT
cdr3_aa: CASSVDSGTDTQYF

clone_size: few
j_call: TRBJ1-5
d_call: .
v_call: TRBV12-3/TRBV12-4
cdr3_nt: TGTGCCAGCAGTCTAAACAGGGATTCGGAGCCCCAGCATTTT
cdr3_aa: CASSLNRDSEPQHF

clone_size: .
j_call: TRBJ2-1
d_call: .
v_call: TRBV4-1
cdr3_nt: TGCGCCAGCAGCTCCGGGGACCGCTCCTACAATGAGCAGTTCTTC
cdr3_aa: CASSSGDRSYNEQFF

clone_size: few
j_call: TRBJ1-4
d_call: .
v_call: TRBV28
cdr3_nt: TGTGCCAGCAGTTTGATATTAGGGGGAACGGGAGAAAAACTGTTTTTT
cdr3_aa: CASSLILGGTGEKLFF

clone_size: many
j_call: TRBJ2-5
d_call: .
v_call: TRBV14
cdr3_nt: TGTGCCAGCAGCCAAGCCCGGACCCAGTACTTC
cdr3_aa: CASSQARTQYF

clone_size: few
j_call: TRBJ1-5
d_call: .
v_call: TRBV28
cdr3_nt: TGTGCCAGCAGTGCACGGGGAAGGAGCAATCAGCCCCAGCATTTT
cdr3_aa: CASSARGRSNQPQHF